This TCR beta chain came from a study of blood T cells in healthy people across ages. This clonotype showed up just a few times. The antigen remains undetermined. Looked up from germline, CDR1 is MNHEY and CDR2 is SVGAGI. The CDR3 runs to 11 residues. Trimming removed 7 bases at V and 7 bases at J, with 8 bases between. Alongside a J-beta primer mix, a sample-barcoded 5' primer served in a second PCR lasting roughly 7 to 11 cycles. TCRdb re-derived calls from the 5' RACE reads in MiXCR, one entry per CDR3 protein. The sample comprises around 990,000 distinct CDR3 sequences, 30% to 40% of which are singletons, and around 13% rests with the top ten. Regarding the study as a whole: Bulk PBMC profiling left naive and antigen-experienced comparisons inconclusive. Both higher diversity and more naive CD4+ cells marked long-lived donors when set against aged donors. Expanded clonotype shifts may have been confounded, as the donors had an unknown CMV status.

Researchers report isolating at least 7 million PBMCs per sample. Specimen: blood. This TCR came from a man between 18 and 29 years old in good health. The V gene is TRBV6-5, the J gene TRBJ2-1, with D possibly being TRBD2 (7 bases). The CDR3 DNA sequence: TGTGCCAGCAAGGGGGGGAATGAGCAGTTCTTC. Its protein product is CASKGGNEQFF.